Listed here are 24 T cell receptor beta chains from one sample, sequenced in a study of response to subunit inactivated influenza vaccine. MiXCR, run by TCRdb on the RT-PCR reads, gives a single entry per CDR3 protein. The table lists hundreds of thousands of distinct CDR3 sequences, approximately 15% of them singletons, with 6.5% to 8.5% in the top ten. The source material was PBMCs from blood, sampled less than 15 days before vaccination. All receptors derive from a man in his fifties or sixties who received an inactivated influenza vaccine.

This clonotype was detected a few times. J is TRBJ2-1 and V is TRBV9; tentative D call: TRBD1 (5 bases). The germline V gene has CDR1 SGDLS and CDR2 YYNGEE. Trimming took off 3 bases at V and 1 base at J, with 14 bases between the two ends. The CDR3 sequence is 16 residues long. CDR3 in amino acids: CASSAGAAFSYNEQFF. The CDR3 DNA is TGTGCCAGCAGCGCTGGGGCAGCCTTTTCCTACAATGAGCAGTTCTTC.

This clonotype was detected a few times. The chain recombines TRBV10-3 with TRBJ2-4, with D maybe TRBD2 (6 bases). Trimming took off 2 bases at V and 10 bases at J, with 18 bases between the two ends. The germline CDR1 and CDR2 sequences are ENHRY and SYGVKD. The CDR3 is made up of 15 amino acids. CDR3 region: CAISEAGTPRAIQYF. For the CDR3, the DNA is TGTGCCATCAGTGAGGCAGGGACTCCACGGGCAATTCAGTACTTC.

This clonotype has at least ten counts. The J gene is TRBJ1-1, the V gene TRBV7-2, with D hard to call. This CDR3 region has 14 residues. Per germline, CDR1 SGHTA and CDR2 FQGNSA. Trimming stripped 0 bases from V and 1 base from J, with 6 bases between. For the CDR3, the DNA is TGTGCCAGCAGCTTAGCGTCGGGGAACACTGAAGCTTTCTTT. Amino acid sequence: CASSLASGNTEAFF.

The chain recombines TRBV9 with TRBJ2-7, with a possible D match to TRBD1 (5 bases). V shed 3 bases and J shed 9 bases, with 22 bases lying between them. Germline loops: CDR1 SGDLS, CDR2 YYNGEE. The CDR3 totals 15 residues. The CDR3 bases are TGTGCCAGCAGCGCCTCCCCAAGGGGTTCGACCGGGCAGTACTTC. Encoded protein: CASSASPRGSTGQYF.

This clonotype was counted a few times. V gene TRBV6-5 combines with J gene TRBJ2-7; D may match TRBD1 or TRBD2 (6 bases each). V lost 0 bases, J lost 2 bases, and 11 bases lay in between. The CDR3 contains 15 residues. Germline V lookup: CDR1 MNHEY, CDR2 SVGAGI. The CDR3 nucleotides read TGTGCCAGCAGTTACTCGACTAGGGGGGCCTACGAGCAGTACTTC. This translates into CASSYSTRGAYEQYF.

This clonotype was recorded a few times. The chain is built from TRBV15 and TRBJ2-7; no clear D gene. CDR3 length: 13 residues. V was pared by 0 bases and J by 11 bases, with 14 bases between. From germline, CDR1 is LNHNV and CDR2 YYDKDF (reference sequence). The CDR3 DNA follows: TGTGCCACCAGCAGAGAGGGCCCCCCGACGGAGTACTTC. This translates into CATSREGPPTEYF.

Only a few counts were recorded for this clonotype. The chain couples TRBV4-1 to TRBJ2-1; TRBD2 agrees at 13 bases. Per germline, CDR1 MGHRA and CDR2 YSYEKL. The CDR3 totals 19 residues. The J segment lost 1 base and the V segment lost 1 base, leaving 7 bases of the junction unmatched. CDR3 sequence: CASSQVVGLAGRSYNEQFF. CDR3 nucleotides: TGCGCCAGCAGCCAAGTTGTGGGACTAGCGGGAAGGTCCTACAATGAGCAGTTCTTC.

V gene TRBV4-3 combines with J gene TRBJ2-1; D may be TRBD1 (5 bases). CDR3 length: 13 residues. Germline CDR1 is LGHNA and CDR2 is YSLEER. V was trimmed by 3 bases and J by 6 bases, leaving 9 bases between them. CDR3: CASSHSRGNEQFF. As DNA, the CDR3 is TGCGCCAGCAGCCACTCTAGGGGCAATGAGCAGTTCTTC.

The gene calls are TRBV5-6 and TRBJ1-4; D unresolved. In germline, CDR1 is SGHDT, CDR2 YYEEEE. Trimming removed 1 base at V and 7 bases at J, with 14 bases between. The length of the CDR3 is 15 residues. CDR3 in DNA: TGTGCCAGCAGCTTGTGGATGTCGGTTGGTGAAAAACTGTTTTTT. It encodes CASSLWMSVGEKLFF.

The table lists this clonotype with a few counts. The rearrangement joins TRBV3-1 to TRBJ1-2, with D perhaps matching TRBD1 (5 bases). Germline V gene sequence: CDR1 LGHDT, CDR2 YNNKEL (reference sequence). The CDR3 spans 16 residues. Trimming removed 0 bases from V and 9 bases from J, with 20 bases in between. The CDR3 sequence is CASSQDHRTPSWRYTF. CDR3 DNA sequence: TGTGCCAGCAGCCAAGATCATAGGACACCCTCCTGGCGCTACACCTTC. Together with reference TRBV3-1 and TRBJ1-2, the CDR3 gives the full variable domain: DTAVSQTPKYLVTQMGNDKSIKCEQNLGHDTMYWYKQDSKKFLKIMFSYNNKELIINETVPNRFSPKSPDKAHLNLHINSLELGDSAVYFCASSQDHRTPSWRYTFGSGTRLTVV.

The chain links TRBV4-1 to TRBJ2-7; maybe TRBD1 (6 bases). Looked up from germline, CDR1 is MGHRA and CDR2 is YSYEKL. Trimming pared 0 bases from V and 3 bases from J, leaving 9 bases between. The CDR3 runs 14 residues. The CDR3 coding sequence is TGCGCCAGCAGCCAAGAGTGGGACAACTACGAGCAGTACTTC. It specifies CASSQEWDNYEQYF.

As to this clonotype: An end of the junction differs from the germline gene, which may be a read error. The gene calls are TRBV20-1 and TRBJ2-6, with D possibly being TRBD2 (6 bases). Germline CDR1 is DFQATT and CDR2 is SNEGSKA (reference sequence). CDR3 length: 17 residues. The CDR3 coding sequence is TGCTGTGCTCCTAAATCGGGACTTAGCTCTGGGGCCAACGTCCTGACTTTC. It is translated as CCAPKSGLSSGANVLTF.

This clonotype showed up just a few times. The chain recombines TRBV5-1 with TRBJ2-7, with 8 bases matching TRBD2. The CDR3 totals 17 residues. Germline values: CDR1 SGHRS, CDR2 YFSETQ. V shed 0 bases, J shed 2 bases, and the junction held 10 bases outside the gene matches. The CDR3 region has the DNA TGCGCCAGCAGCTTGGCCGCCCGGGGGGGCCACGCCTACGAGCAGTACTTC. Its translation: CASSLAARGGHAYEQYF.

This clonotype has a count of ten or more. The J gene is TRBJ2-7, the V gene TRBV7-9, with a tentative D call TRBD1 (6 bases). The CDR3 sequence is 14 residues long. Deletions cut 5 bases from V and 2 bases from J, with 13 bases between. CDR1 and CDR2 (germline): SEHNR, FQNEAQ (reference sequence). DNA for the CDR3: TGTGCCAGCAGCGGCGACAGGTATCCCTACGAGCAGTACTTC. It codes for CASSGDRYPYEQYF.

This clonotype was seen a handful of times. The chain combines TRBV25-1 with TRBJ2-3; possibly TRBD2 for D (5 bases). The V gene lost 3 bases and the J gene lost 6 bases, with 13 bases spanning the gap. The V gene's germline CDR1 is MGHDK and CDR2 SYGVNS. The CDR3 extends over 14 amino acids. CDR3 bases: TGTGCCAGCAGTGACCCTAGCACGGCGGATACGCAGTATTTT. It translates to CASSDPSTADTQYF. Using reference TRBV25-1 and TRBJ2-3 for the parts outside the CDR3, the full variable domain is EADIYQTPRYLVIGTGKKITLECSQTMGHDKMYWYQQDPGMELHLIHYSYGVNSTEKGDLSSESTVSRIRTEHFPLTLESARPSHTSQYLCASSDPSTADTQYFGPGTRLTVL.

V and J are TRBV20-1 and TRBJ2-7; a possible D gene is TRBD2 (5 bases). Trimming removed 0 bases from V and 1 base from J, with 13 bases in between. The V gene's germline CDR1 is DFQATT and CDR2 SNEGSKA (reference sequence). This CDR3 is built from 15 residues. In DNA, the CDR3 is TGCAGTGCTAGAGATTACGTGACGGGATCCTACGAGCAGTACTTC. Protein product: CSARDYVTGSYEQYF.

The chain carries TRBV7-2 and TRBJ1-5, with D possibly being TRBD1 (5 bases). This CDR3 has 14 residues. Trimming removed 5 bases from V and 3 bases from J, with 11 bases in between. Germline V CDR1 and CDR2: SGHTA, FQGNSA. CDR3 protein: CASSPVGLNQPQHF. The CDR3 nucleotides are TGTGCCAGCAGCCCCGTGGGGCTCAATCAGCCCCAGCATTTT.

V is TRBV4-1 and J is TRBJ1-5, with D perhaps matching TRBD1 (6 bases). Germline CDR1 MGHRA, CDR2 YSYEKL. The CDR3 runs to 15 residues. The ends were cut back, 1 base at V and 2 bases at J, with 9 bases in the middle. The CDR3 here is CASSQGQARNQPQHF. Written as DNA, the CDR3 is TGCGCCAGCAGCCAAGGACAGGCCCGCAATCAGCCCCAGCATTTT.

This clonotype has a single count. The chain couples TRBV4-3 to TRBJ1-2, with D tentatively TRBD1 (5 bases). CDR3 length equals 15 residues. The V end lost 0 bases, the J end lost 6 bases, and 14 bases lay between the germline ends. CDR1 and CDR2 (germline): LGHNA, YSLEER. For the CDR3, the DNA is TGCGCCAGCAGCCAAGATAGAGGGACTTCCCATGGCTACACCTTC. Translated: CASSQDRGTSHGYTF.

This clonotype has just a few counts. The chain couples TRBV7-2 to TRBJ1-6; D not certain. V lost 1 base and J 6 bases, leaving 10 bases between the germline ends. CDR3 length equals 15 residues. Germline V gene data show CDR1 as SGHTA and CDR2 as FQGNSA. CDR3 sequence reads: CASSLVGNSNSPLHF. The CDR3, as DNA: TGTGCCAGCAGCTTAGTTGGTAATAGTAATTCACCCCTCCACTTT. Full variable domain (rest looked up from reference TRBV7-2 and TRBJ1-6): GAGVSQSPSNKVTEKGKDVELRCDPISGHTALYWYRQSLGQGLEFLIYFQGNSAPDKSGLPSDRFSAERTGGSVSTLTIQRTQQEDSAVYLCASSLVGNSNSPLHFGNGTRLTVT.

Comments on this clonotype: The junction and the germline gene differ at one end; a read error may be behind it. In nucleotides, the CDR3 is TGCGCCAGCAGCTTTATTAGGGGAAATACGCACTATTTT. It encodes CASSFIRGNTHYF. V is TRBV5-1 and J is TRBJ2-3; weak D call: TRBD1 (5 bases). Germline V gene lookup returns CDR1 SGHRS and CDR2 YFSETQ. The CDR3 length is 13 residues.

The chain couples TRBV5-1 to TRBJ2-7, with no clear D. Trimming took off 0 bases at V and 4 bases at J, with 11 bases between the two ends. This CDR3 has 14 amino acids. Germline V gene data show CDR1 as SGHRS and CDR2 as YFSETQ. The CDR3 nucleotides read TGCGCCAGCAGCTTGGGGCGCCATGGGTACGAGCAGTACTTC. Translation: CASSLGRHGYEQYF.

The genes are TRBV10-3 and TRBJ1-5; D call uncertain. Germline CDR1 reads ENHRY; CDR2 reads SYGVKD. V was cut by 2 bases and J by 7 bases, with 6 bases left in between. CDR3 length: 12 amino acids. The CDR3 region has the DNA TGTGCCATCAGTGAGGCAAGACAGCCCCAGCATTTT. As protein: CAISEARQPQHF.

This chain joins TRBV4-3 and TRBJ1-6; D is unresolved. CDR1 is LGHNA and CDR2 is YSLEER in the germline V gene. This CDR3 region has 15 residues. V lost 3 bases and J 10 bases, leaving 16 bases between the germline ends. In DNA form, the CDR3 reads TGCGCCAGCAGCCATACCGGGTTACGGAGGTCACCCCTCCACTTT. Translated: CASSHTGLRRSPLHF.